This T cell receptor beta chain was found in a study of T cell responses to AZD1222 COVID-19 vaccine. The protocol was immunoSEQ multiplex PCR, while the TCRdb copy is restricted to in-frame clones and leaves out a portion. Of 150,000 to 200,000 clones in the sample, around 90% were seen once. Study results and limitations: Reportedly, close to half of spike-specific TCRs are directed against unmutated variant regions. Spike as a whole was targeted by vaccine-associated CD4 TCRs, dominant at 160-218 and 743-854. After two AZD1222 doses, spike-specific TCR breadth and depth rose versus day 0.

Second doses were pooled across both intervals (about 4 or about 12 weeks). As concerns this clone: Its specificity is unknown.

Per the germline V gene, CDR1 is MDHEN and CDR2 is SYDVKM. Between the trimmed V and J ends, which lost 3 bases and 1 base, there was a span of 13 bases. The CDR3 runs to 15 residues. V and J are TRBV28 and TRBJ2-7; tentative D call: TRBD1 (5 bases). The receptor comes from an adult who received the AZD1222 COVID-19 vaccine. Sequenced material: peripheral blood, taken 28 days after the second AZD1222 dose. The CDR3: CASSFFRAQSYEQYF. CDR3 in DNA: TGTGCCAGCAGTTTCTTCAGGGCCCAATCCTACGAGCAGTACTTC.